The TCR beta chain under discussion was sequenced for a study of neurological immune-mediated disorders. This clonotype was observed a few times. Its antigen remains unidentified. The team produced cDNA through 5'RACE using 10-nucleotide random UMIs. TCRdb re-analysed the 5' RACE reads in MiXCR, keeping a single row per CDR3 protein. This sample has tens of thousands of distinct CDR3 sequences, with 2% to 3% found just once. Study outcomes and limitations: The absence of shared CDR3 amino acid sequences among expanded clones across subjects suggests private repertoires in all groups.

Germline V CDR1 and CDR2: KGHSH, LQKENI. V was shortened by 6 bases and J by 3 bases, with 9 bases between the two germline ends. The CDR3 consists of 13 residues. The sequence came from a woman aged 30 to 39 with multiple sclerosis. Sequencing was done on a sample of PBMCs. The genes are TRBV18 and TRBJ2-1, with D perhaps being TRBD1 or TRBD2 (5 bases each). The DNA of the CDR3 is TGTGCCAGCTCCGGGGACCACTACAATGAGCAGTTCTTC. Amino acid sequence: CASSGDHYNEQFF.